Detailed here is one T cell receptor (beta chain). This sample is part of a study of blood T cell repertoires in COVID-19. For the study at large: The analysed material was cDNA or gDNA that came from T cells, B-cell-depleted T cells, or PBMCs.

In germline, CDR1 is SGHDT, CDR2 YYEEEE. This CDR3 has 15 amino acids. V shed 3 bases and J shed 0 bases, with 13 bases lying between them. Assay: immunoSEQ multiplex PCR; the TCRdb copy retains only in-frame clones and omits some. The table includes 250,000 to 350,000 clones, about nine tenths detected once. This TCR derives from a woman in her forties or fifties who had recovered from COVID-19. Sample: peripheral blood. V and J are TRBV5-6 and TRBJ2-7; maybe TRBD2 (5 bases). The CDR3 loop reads CASSSLSGSSYEQYF. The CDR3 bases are TGTGCCAGCAGCTCCCTTAGTGGGAGCTCCTACGAGCAGTACTTC.